The 13 T cell receptor beta chains listed next were all sequenced from one sample in a study of blood T cell repertoires in COVID-19. Data came from immunoSEQ multiplex PCR; TCRdb stores just in-frame clones and leaves some out. The sample yields 250,000 to 300,000 clones, roughly 87% seen once. Specimen: peripheral blood. Every receptor here comes from a woman aged 50 to 60 who had recovered from COVID-19.

The chain carries TRBV21-1 and TRBJ2-2; the table assigns TRBD2, which was not confirmed against the DNA. TRBV21-1 counts as a pseudogene. The CDR3 has 16 amino acids. In nucleotides, the CDR3 is TGTGCCAGCAGCAAAGCGCTCGGGGGGACGGGCGGGGAGCTGTTTTTT. This gives the protein CASSKALGGTGGELFF.

This chain connects TRBV11-1 to TRBJ2-1; tentatively, D is TRBD2 (5 bases). The germline V and J ends were trimmed by 2 bases and 9 bases, with 14 bases remaining between them. Germline values: CDR1 SGHAT, CDR2 FQDESV (reference sequence). The CDR3 sequence is 14 residues long. The CDR3 region is CASSLRSAALEQFF. The CDR3 DNA sequence: TGTGCCAGCAGCTTACGGTCAGCGGCCCTTGAGCAGTTCTTC.

The chain combines TRBV10-3 with TRBJ1-2; the match to TRBD1 covers 8 bases. Trimming cost V 0 bases and J 6 bases; bases outside gene matches: 6. The CDR3 sequence is 15 residues long. Per the germline V gene, CDR1 is ENHRY and CDR2 is SYGVKD. The CDR3 nucleotides are TGTGCCATCAGTGAGTCCCCAGGGGGCAGGGATGGCTACACCTTC. Its protein product is CAISESPGGRDGYTF.

The chain carries TRBV5-1 and TRBJ1-2, with a tentative D call TRBD1 (5 bases). This CDR3 region has 14 residues. V was shortened by 4 bases and J by 5 bases, with 15 bases between the two germline ends. In germline, CDR1 is SGHRS, CDR2 YFSETQ. CDR3: CASSPWGEGYGYTF. The CDR3 DNA reads as TGCGCCAGCAGCCCGTGGGGGGAAGGGTATGGCTACACCTTC.

V usage is TRBV5-1 and J usage is TRBJ1-2; TRBD1 matches 10 bases. The V and J ends lost 2 bases and 7 bases, in that order; junction bases with no gene match: 5. The CDR3 runs 14 residues. Germline values: CDR1 SGHRS, CDR2 YFSETQ. The CDR3 protein is CASSFRQGAGGYTF. DNA for the CDR3: TGCGCCAGCAGCTTTCGACAGGGGGCAGGTGGCTACACCTTC.

The chain uses TRBV7-9 and TRBJ1-5, with a tentative D call TRBD1 (6 bases). Trimming cost V 4 bases and J 5 bases, with 9 bases left between them. The CDR3 contains 13 residues. In germline, CDR1 is SEHNR, CDR2 FQNEAQ (reference sequence). The CDR3 here is CASSSQGDQPQHF. The CDR3 DNA is TGTGCCAGCAGCTCACAGGGAGATCAGCCCCAGCATTTT.

The CDR3 bases are TGTGCCAGCAGCCCCAAACGCCTGACAGGCGGGCATCCCGGCTACACCTTC. Its protein product is CASSPKRLTGGHPGYTF. The chain combines TRBV14 with TRBJ1-2, with D maybe TRBD1 (6 bases). The germline V and J ends were trimmed by 4 bases and 8 bases, with 26 bases remaining between them. Per germline, CDR1 SGHDN and CDR2 FVKESK. The CDR3 runs 17 residues. Full variable domain (rest looked up from reference TRBV14 and TRBJ1-2): EAGVTQFPSHSVIEKGQTVTLRCDPISGHDNLYWYRRVMGKEIKFLLHFVKESKQDESGMPNNRFLAERTGGTYSTLKVQPAELEDSGVYFCASSPKRLTGGHPGYTFGSGTRLTVV.

In this sample, this clone turned up once. V gene TRBV3-1 (or the pseudogene TRBV3-2) combines with J gene TRBJ1-2; 8 bases are a match to TRBD1. Germline V gene data show CDR1 as LGHDT and CDR2 as YNNKEL (reference sequence). The V and J ends lost 5 bases and 4 bases, in that order; junction bases with no gene match: 6. CDR3 length: 14 residues. As DNA, the CDR3 is TGTGCCAGCAGCTTCTCAGGGGGCGGCTATGGCTACACCTTC. Its protein is CASSFSGGGYGYTF.

The gene calls are TRBV2 and TRBJ2-7; D may be TRBD1 (6 bases). CDR1 is SNHLY, CDR2 FYNNEI, per germline. The CDR3 covers 15 residues. The V and J ends lost 6 bases and 0 bases respectively, with 15 bases between them. CDR3 DNA: TGTGCCAGCAGCGAACAGGGCACCAGCTCCTACGAGCAGTACTTC. It translates to CASSEQGTSSYEQYF.

The chain uses TRBV24-1 and TRBJ2-3, with 7 bases fitting TRBD2. V was clipped by 1 base and J by 5 bases; unmatched bases: 11. The CDR3 totals 17 residues. Looked up from germline, CDR1 is KGHDR and CDR2 is SFDVKD. In nucleotides, the CDR3 is TGTGCCACCAGTGATTTAGGTGCTAGCGGTAACGTAGATACGCAGTATTTT. Protein product: CATSDLGASGNVDTQYF.

The chain combines TRBV7-2 with TRBJ1-1, with TRBD1 as a possible D gene (6 bases). V was clipped by 2 bases and J by 1 base, with 8 bases between them. The CDR3 covers 14 residues. CDR1 and CDR2 (germline): SGHTA, FQGNSA. The CDR3 region is CASSLLQGNTEAFF. The CDR3 nucleotides are TGTGCCAGCAGCTTACTACAGGGGAACACTGAAGCTTTCTTT.

The V and J genes are TRBV5-4 and TRBJ1-6, with D unclear. The V and J ends lost 6 bases and 0 bases respectively, with 22 bases between them. Looked up from germline, CDR1 is SGHNT and CDR2 is YYREEE (reference sequence). The CDR3 extends over 19 amino acids. DNA of the CDR3: TGTGCCAGCACCAATATGAGGCAGCGAATGGGCTCCTATAATTCACCCCTCCACTTT. This encodes CASTNMRQRMGSYNSPLHF.

This clone was observed a handful of times. The J gene is TRBJ2-3, the V gene TRBV19; 7 bases fit TRBD1. The CDR3 is made up of 15 amino acids. J gave up 6 bases and V 5 bases, and 11 bases lay outside the gene matches. Germline assignment: CDR1 LNHDA and CDR2 SQIVND (reference sequence). CDR3 coding DNA: TGTGCCAGTAGTCTTGAACAGGGGACGGGCGATACGCAGTATTTT. This gives the protein CASSLEQGTGDTQYF.